The rows below give T cell receptor beta chains drawn from one sample of a study of Ad26.COV2.S vaccination and SARS-CoV-2 variants. Sequencing was performed with immunoSEQ multiplex PCR; in TCRdb, only in-frame clones are kept and a portion is missing. The data contain some 400,000 clones, around nine tenths of them singletons. The sequencing here drew on peripheral blood, taken in a trial of Ad26.COV2.S vaccine versus placebo. The receptors here all came from a person between 18 and 59 years old who received the Ad26.COV2.S COVID-19 vaccine or a placebo. Both conserved end residues are trimmed from each CDR3.

V,J,CDR3
TRBV11-2,TRBJ1-4,ASSPNRGGNEKLF
TRBV25-1,TRBJ2-5,ASSETLQGKETQY
TRBV5-4,TRBJ2-2,ASSPGQARTGELF
TRBV2,TRBJ2-4,ASNLRDSGKGGLD
TRBV7-8,TRBJ1-4,ASSPRDTNEKLF
TRBV10-3,TRBJ2-7,AISAQGNYEQY
TRBV3-1/TRBV3-2,TRBJ2-2,ASSRGPQGELF
TRBV28,TRBJ1-5,ASSDFLGQPQH
TRBV4-2,TRBJ1-1,ASSQGRENTEAF
TRBV7-9,TRBJ2-7,ASSQKGVAGSYEQY
TRBV21-1,TRBJ2-2,ASSKGAGASTGELF